This T cell receptor (beta chain) was sequenced in a study of T cell responses to AZD1222 COVID-19 vaccine. Overall study results and limits: Among AZD1222 vaccinees, only 6 or 7 were seropositive at baseline.

Measured with immunoSEQ multiplex PCR; TCRdb has only the in-frame clones, and not every one. This table holds 85,000 to 100,000 clones, about 88% found once. Notes on this clone: The antigen remains unidentified.

Germline-derived CDR1 and CDR2 are SGHRS and YFSETQ. This CDR3 has 15 residues. The V end was cut by 0 bases, the J end by 4 bases, with 13 bases between. The receptor comes from an adult who received the AZD1222 COVID-19 vaccine. The sequencing here drew on peripheral blood, taken 28 days after the second AZD1222 dose. The chain uses TRBV5-1 and TRBJ2-5; no clear D. DNA of the CDR3: TGCGCCAGCAGCTTGGCCCCGGGCACGGGAGAGACCCAGTACTTC. Translation gives CASSLAPGTGETQYF.